The 23 T cell receptor beta chains below come from one sample, sequenced in a study of shared clonotypes between healthy human individuals. Assay: immunoSEQ multiplex PCR; the TCRdb copy retains only in-frame clones and omits some. The sample has a few million clones; less than 95% are singletons. The sample taken for sequencing was naive CD4+ T cells from PBMCs. Described subset: CD45RA+ positively selected. All receptors come from a man younger than 30 in good health. Some clones in this sample may be carry-over from other donors' samples.

V gene TRBV11-1 combines with J gene TRBJ2-5; 7 bases align to TRBD2. Germline trimming cut 1 base from V and 4 bases from J; bases unmatched to any gene: 3. CDR3 length equals 14 residues. Germline loops: CDR1 SGHAT, CDR2 FQDESV (reference sequence). CDR3 coding DNA: TGTGCCAGCAGCTTAGGCGGGAGCGGAGAGACCCAGTACTTC. Translation: CASSLGGSGETQYF. Using reference TRBV11-1 and TRBJ2-5 for the parts outside the CDR3, the full variable domain is EAEVAQSPRYKITEKSQAVAFWCDPISGHATLYWYRQILGQGPELLVQFQDESVVDDSQLPKDRFSAERLKGVDSTLKIQPAELGDSAMYLCASSLGGSGETQYFGPGTRLLVL.

V is TRBV5-1 and J is TRBJ2-1; 8 bases line up with TRBD1. Germline V gene sequence: CDR1 SGHRS, CDR2 YFSETQ. With V trimmed by 2 bases and J by 7 bases, 8 bases remained unmatched. The CDR3 length is 15 residues. The CDR3 loop reads CASSFTGGGRNEQFF. CDR3 DNA sequence: TGCGCCAGCAGCTTCACAGGGGGAGGTAGGAATGAGCAGTTCTTC.

This clone appeared once. The rearrangement uses TRBV6-5 and TRBJ2-1; the match to TRBD2 covers 10 bases. The CDR3 is made up of 14 amino acids. CDR1 is MNHEY and CDR2 is SVGAGI in the germline V gene. V trimming: 5 bases; J trimming: 8 bases; junction bases outside the gene matches: 6. The CDR3 DNA reads as TGTGCCAGCAGTCCGGGACTAGCGAGCGATGAGCAGTTCTTC. Translated: CASSPGLASDEQFF.

J is TRBJ2-1 and V is TRBV29-1; D not certain. Germline-derived CDR1 and CDR2 are SQVTM and ANQGSEA. The V end lost 6 bases, the J end lost 9 bases, and 9 bases lay between the germline ends. This CDR3 region has 10 residues. The CDR3 coding sequence is TGCAGCGTGTCCTCGGGTGAGCAGTTCTTC. As protein: CSVSSGEQFF.

This chain links TRBV6-1 with TRBJ1-2, with D possibly TRBD1 on 5 matching bases. With 6 bases removed from V and 2 bases from J, the gap between germline ends came to 16 bases. This CDR3 has 15 residues. Germline V lookup: CDR1 MNHNS, CDR2 SASEGT. The CDR3: CASSAGTGLNYGYTF. In DNA, the CDR3 is TGTGCCAGCAGCGCCGGGACGGGACTAAACTATGGCTACACCTTC.

This chain links TRBV11-2 with TRBJ2-2, with 7 bases lining up with TRBD1. The CDR3 consists of 16 residues. V lost 5 bases and J lost 2; bases outside the gene matches: 8. Germline CDR1 is SGHAT and CDR2 is FQNNGV. CDR3 DNA: TGTGCCAGCAGCCGATCGGGACAGAGAAACACCGGGGAGCTGTTTTTT. Its protein is CASSRSGQRNTGELFF.

The chain links TRBV11-2 to TRBJ2-5; D is perhaps TRBD2 (5 bases). V shed 5 bases and J shed 0 bases, with 19 bases lying between them. Germline CDR1 reads SGHAT; CDR2 reads FQNNGV. The CDR3 has 17 amino acids. The CDR3 coding sequence is TGTGCCAGCAGCCCCACGTGGGCACTAGGGAACCAAGAGACCCAGTACTTC. Protein product: CASSPTWALGNQETQYF.

The V and J genes are TRBV6-5 and TRBJ2-7; tentatively, D is TRBD1 or TRBD2 (5 bases each). The CDR3 extends over 14 amino acids. The germline V gene has CDR1 MNHEY and CDR2 SVGAGI. Trimming took off 6 bases at V and 2 bases at J, with 14 bases between the two ends. The chain's CDR3 is CASRGRASTYEQYF. CDR3 DNA sequence: TGTGCCAGCAGGGGACGGGCCTCGACCTACGAGCAGTACTTC.

The rearrangement links TRBV11-2 to TRBJ2-7, with D unclear. The CDR3 runs to 16 residues. The germline V gene encodes CDR1 SGHAT and CDR2 FQNNGV. Trimming stripped 0 bases from V and 1 base from J, with 13 bases between. Here the CDR3 DNA reads TGTGCCAGCAGCTTAGAGATCAATCTAGGGTCCTACGAGCAGTACTTC. Its translation is CASSLEINLGSYEQYF. Drawing the rest from reference TRBV11-2 and TRBJ2-7, the complete variable domain is EAGVAQSPRYKIIEKRQSVAFWCNPISGHATLYWYQQILGQGPKLLIQFQNNGVVDDSQLPKDRFSAERLKGVDSTLKIQPAKLEDSAVYLCASSLEINLGSYEQYFGPGTRLTVT.

The CDR3 here is CASSLLERTEQFF. The CDR3 DNA sequence: TGTGCCAGCAGCTTACTCGAGCGGACGGAGCAGTTCTTC. The rearrangement uses TRBV11-3 and TRBJ2-1; a possible D gene is TRBD2 (5 bases). From germline, CDR1 is SGHNT and CDR2 YENEEA. V was shortened by 2 bases and J by 10 bases, with 12 bases between the two germline ends. The CDR3 spans 13 residues.

This clone was observed a handful of times. The chain uses TRBV27 and TRBJ2-7; perhaps TRBD2 as D (6 bases). The CDR3 spans 16 residues. Trimming took off 3 bases at V and 2 bases at J, with 17 bases between the two ends. The germline V gene has CDR1 MNHEY and CDR2 SMNVEV (reference sequence). The CDR3 DNA reads TGTGCCAGCAGTTTCCTGGGACTCCAAGAGACCTACGAGCAGTACTTC. Translation gives CASSFLGLQETYEQYF.

This chain connects TRBV5-1 to TRBJ2-3; D is uncertain. Trimming removed 4 bases at V and 2 bases at J, with 11 bases between. The CDR3 totals 14 residues. Germline lookup yields CDR1 SGHRS and CDR2 YFSETQ. DNA of the CDR3: TGCGCCAGCAGCACCGACCCCCTCACAGATACGCAGTATTTT. This encodes CASSTDPLTDTQYF.

The rearrangement uses TRBV9 and TRBJ2-2; the match to TRBD1 covers 9 bases. The V gene's germline CDR1 is SGDLS and CDR2 YYNGEE. This CDR3 is 18 amino acids long. The ends lost 1 base at V and 3 bases at J; junction bases unmatched: 10. This CDR3 reads CASSVRVRGTGHTGELFF. The CDR3 DNA reads TGTGCCAGCAGCGTAAGGGTTAGAGGGACAGGGCACACCGGGGAGCTGTTTTTT.

This rearrangement joins TRBV6-5 to TRBJ2-7, with TRBD1 identical over 8 bases. The CDR3 has 12 residues. Germline trimming cut 6 bases from V and 2 bases from J; bases unmatched to any gene: 0. Germline-derived CDR1 and CDR2 are MNHEY and SVGAGI. The CDR3 DNA reads as TGTGCCAGCAGGGGACAGGCCTACGAGCAGTACTTC. Protein product: CASRGQAYEQYF.

The V call is TRBV6-5, the J call TRBJ2-5; 9 nucleotides line up with TRBD1. Gene TRBJ2-7 matches the end of the DNA better, so the J call may be wrong. Germline assignment: CDR1 MNHEY and CDR2 SVGAGI. CDR3 length: 13 amino acids. CDR3 amino acids: CASSQRQGDEQYF. The CDR3 DNA sequence: TGTGCCAGCAGTCAACGACAGGGGGACGAGCAGTACTTC.

V is TRBV5-1 and J is TRBJ1-1; 12 nucleotides agree with TRBD1. Germline V gives CDR1 SGHRS, CDR2 YFSETQ. The J segment lost 2 bases and the V segment lost 1 base, leaving 6 bases of the junction unmatched. This CDR3 is 17 amino acids long. The chain's CDR3 is CASSLQGTGGSNTEAFF. The CDR3 DNA is TGCGCCAGCAGCTTGCAGGGGACAGGGGGCAGTAACACTGAAGCTTTCTTT.

The chain has TRBV30 and TRBJ1-2, with a possible D match to TRBD1 (5 bases). The CDR3 runs 12 residues. Looked up from germline, CDR1 is GTSNPN and CDR2 is SVGIG (reference sequence). The ends were cut back, 4 bases at V and 4 bases at J, with 10 bases in the middle. CDR3 nucleotides: TGTGCCTGGACAGGGCCCCTCTATGGCTACACCTTC. Translated: CAWTGPLYGYTF.

The rearrangement joins TRBV14 to TRBJ2-7; D is ambiguous. There are 13 residues in the CDR3. The V gene's germline CDR1 is SGHDN and CDR2 FVKESK. V dropped 4 bases and J dropped 0 bases, with 7 bases sitting between them. Here the CDR3 reads CASSRQSSYEQYF. Here the CDR3 DNA reads TGTGCCAGCAGCCGGCAGAGCTCCTACGAGCAGTACTTC. Variable domain in full (rest from reference TRBV14 and TRBJ2-7): EAGVTQFPSHSVIEKGQTVTLRCDPISGHDNLYWYRRVMGKEIKFLLHFVKESKQDESGMPNNRFLAERTGGTYSTLKVQPAELEDSGVYFCASSRQSSYEQYFGPGTRLTVT.

As concerns this clone: The identical CDR3 is also encoded by other nucleotide sequences in the sample. The rearrangement links TRBV5-1 to TRBJ2-2; a possible D gene is TRBD1 (6 bases). Germline loops: CDR1 SGHRS, CDR2 YFSETQ. The CDR3 covers 15 residues. V was trimmed by 0 bases and J by 3 bases, leaving 9 bases between them. The CDR3 loop is CASSLAGADTGELFF. The CDR3 bases are TGCGCCAGCAGCTTGGCAGGGGCCGACACCGGGGAGCTGTTTTTT.

The rearrangement links TRBV19 to TRBJ1-2, with D perhaps matching TRBD1 (5 bases). Per the germline V gene, CDR1 is LNHDA and CDR2 is SQIVND (reference sequence). V lost 5 bases, J lost 2 bases, and 9 bases lay in between. The CDR3 is 13 amino acids. CDR3 DNA sequence: TGTGCCAGTAGTCCCAAGGGGAACTATGGCTACACCTTC. Amino acids: CASSPKGNYGYTF.

The genes are TRBV9 and TRBJ2-3; 7 bases fit TRBD1. V shed 4 bases, J shed 3 bases, and the junction held 5 bases outside the gene matches. This CDR3 is built from 14 residues. CDR1 is SGDLS and CDR2 is YYNGEE in the germline V gene. CDR3 DNA: TGTGCCAGCAGCCCCGGGACAGCTACAGATACGCAGTATTTT. Encoded protein: CASSPGTATDTQYF. Full variable domain (missing parts from reference TRBV9 and TRBJ2-3): DSGVTQTPKHLITATGQRVTLRCSPRSGDLSVYWYQQSLDQGLQFLIQYYNGEERAKGNILERFSAQQFPDLHSELNLSSLELGDSALYFCASSPGTATDTQYFGPGTRLTVL.

This clone occurred once. The rearrangement links TRBV6-5 to TRBJ2-5; TRBD1 matches at 8 bases. There are 16 residues in the CDR3. V was clipped by 2 bases and J by 4 bases; unmatched bases: 9. CDR1 MNHEY and CDR2 SVGAGI come from the germline V gene. The CDR3 here is CASSYTARTGRETQYF. Here the CDR3 DNA reads TGTGCCAGCAGTTACACCGCCCGGACAGGGAGAGAGACCCAGTACTTC.

This chain joins TRBV27 and TRBJ1-1; D is possibly TRBD1 (6 bases). The CDR3 runs to 14 residues. Between the trimmed V and J ends, which lost 3 bases and 6 bases, there was a span of 14 bases. Germline assignment: CDR1 MNHEY and CDR2 SMNVEV (reference sequence). The CDR3 loop reads CASSFGQGRAEAFF. The CDR3 DNA is TGTGCCAGCAGTTTCGGGCAGGGGCGCGCTGAAGCTTTCTTT.